These T cell receptor beta chains were read from a single sample in a study of blood T cell repertoires in COVID-19. TCRdb keeps only in-frame clones here, not all; method: immunoSEQ multiplex PCR. This repertoire shows some 390,000 clones, around nine tenths found once; its top ten account for about 1.4%. Material: peripheral blood. These receptors all stem from a woman in her 40s with COVID-19, enrolled during active disease. CDR3s include the opening cysteine and the closing phenylalanine or tryptophan. The order of the fields is clone size, J gene, V gene, D gene, CDR3 DNA, CDR3 protein. The D gene is left open where the match is weak. Expanded clones are given a class, and other clones once, few, many or no size at all.

- TRBJ2-7 TRBV14 - TGTGCCAGCAGCCAAGTTGACAGGCGGCTTGGCTACGAGCAGTACTTC CASSQVDRRLGYEQYF
- TRBJ2-1 TRBV6-5 TRBD2 TGTGCCAGCAGTTACTCGCTAGCGGGAAGAGGGGGACCCGAGTTCTTC CASSYSLAGRGGPEFF
- TRBJ1-4 TRBV6-5 - TGTGCCAGCAGTTACTCTGGGGCCCCTAATGAAAAACTGTTTTTT CASSYSGAPNEKLFF
- TRBJ1-5 TRBV4-3 - TGCGCCAGCAGCCAAGAAGGAGGGACCTCCAAGCATTTT CASSQEGGTSKHF
- TRBJ2-1 TRBV6-5 TRBD1 TGTGCCAGCAGGTCCGGGACAGGTATTAATGAGCAGTTCTTC CASRSGTGINEQFF
- TRBJ1-2 TRBV9 - TGTGCCAGCAGCCCCGACATTAACTATGGCTACACCTTC CASSPDINYGYTF
- TRBJ1-5 TRBV2 TRBD1 TGTGCCAGCAGTGGGACAGGGGGCGCCGATCAGCCCCAGCATTTT CASSGTGGADQPQHF
- TRBJ2-5 TRBV9 TRBD1 TGTGCCAGCAGCGTCGACAGGGGAGAGACCCAGTACTTC CASSVDRGETQYF
- TRBJ1-2 TRBV7-2 TRBD1 TGTGCCAGCATCAAAACCGGGACAGGGGCAATCTACACCTTC CASIKTGTGAIYTF
- TRBJ2-7 TRBV4-2 TRBD1 TGTGCCAGCAGCCCTGGACAGGGACGCTACGAGCAGTACTTC CASSPGQGRYEQYF
few TRBJ2-2 TRBV12-3/TRBV12-4 - TGTGCCAGCAGCCGAGGAGGTCCCGGGGAGCTGTTTTTT CASSRGGPGELFF
- TRBJ2-7 TRBV24-1 TRBD1 TGTGCCGAGTACAGGGGGCACAGGCAGTACTTC CAEYRGHRQYF
- TRBJ1-5 TRBV7-8 TRBD1 TGTGCCAGCAGCTTAGTGGGTCAGGGGGGTCAGCCCCAGCATTTT CASSLVGQGGQPQHF
- TRBJ2-3 TRBV5-6 TRBD2 TGTGCCAGCAGCTTTCGGGGGGTCCACACAGATACGCAGTATTTT CASSFRGVHTDTQYF
- TRBJ1-5 TRBV6-2/TRBV6-3 - TGTGCCAGCAGTTCGTACCCCGGGGGAAACAATCAGCCCCAGCATTTT CASSSYPGGNNQPQHF
- TRBJ2-2 TRBV5-1 - TGCGCCAGCAGCTTGAGCCAGGGTGCCGCCGGGGAGCTGTTTTTT CASSLSQGAAGELFF
- TRBJ1-3 TRBV11-2 - TGTGCCAGCAGCCAACAGGGTCCTGGAAACACCATATATTTT CASSQQGPGNTIYF
- TRBJ1-1 TRBV6-4 - TGTGCCAGCAGTGATAGGGGAGGCACTGAAGCTTTCTTT CASSDRGGTEAFF
- TRBJ2-1 TRBV28 - TGTGCCAGCAGCGACATTAGCTCCTACAATGAGCAGTTCTTC CASSDISSYNEQFF
- TRBJ2-7 TRBV27 TRBD1 TGTGCCAGCAGTTCCGGGACAGCCCACTACGAGCAGTACTTC CASSSGTAHYEQYF
- TRBJ1-4 TRBV28 TRBD1 TGTGCCAGCAGTTTATCTGGGACAGGGAATGAAAAACTGTTTTTT CASSLSGTGNEKLFF
- TRBJ2-3 TRBV30 - TGTGCCTGGAGGAATAACCCCCACAGAACGGATACGCAGTATTTT CAWRNNPHRTDTQYF
few TRBJ1-4 TRBV28 - TGTGCCAGCTTGGGGCGCGATAATGAAAAACTGTTTTTT CASLGRDNEKLFF
- TRBJ1-1 TRBV2 - TGTGCCAGCAGTGAATCAGGAAGGATGGCTTTCTTT CASSESGRMAFF
- TRBJ2-7 TRBV5-4 TRBD1 TGTGCCAGCAGCTGGGGACAGGGGGACGAGCAGTACTTC CASSWGQGDEQYF